A single sample gave rise to the 15 T cell receptor beta chains below, sequenced in a study of T cells in Graves' hyperthyroidism and ophthalmopathy. The investigators amplified TCR beta CDR3 regions from RNA transcripts. In the first-round RT-PCR of the TCR CDR3, the HTBI primer set was used. TCRdb re-derived calls from the multiplex PCR reads in MiXCR, one entry per CDR3 protein. The table includes roughly 500,000 distinct CDR3 sequences, roughly 16% detected once. Sequenced material: blood. Receptors originate from a woman aged 25-40 years with Graves' ophthalmopathy.

The chain joins TRBV7-2 to TRBJ1-1; 12 bases agree with TRBD1. CDR1 is SGHTA and CDR2 is FQGNSA in the germline V gene. With 5 bases clipped from V and 5 bases from J, the junction kept 6 bases outside the gene matches. This CDR3 is built from 15 residues. CDR3: CASSPWDRGRTEAFF. CDR3 DNA sequence: TGTGCCAGCAGCCCTTGGGACAGGGGGCGTACTGAAGCTTTCTTT.

This chain links TRBV6-2 or TRBV6-3 with TRBJ2-7; a possible D gene is TRBD2 (6 bases). This CDR3 spans 11 amino acids. V was clipped by 7 bases and J by 8 bases, with 12 bases between them. The germline V gene has CDR1 MNHEY and CDR2 SVGEGT. CDR3 in DNA: TGTGCCAGCATTAGCGGTAGAAAGCAGTACTTC. Translated, it gives CASISGRKQYF.

The V gene is TRBV27, the J gene TRBJ2-1; D unresolved. The V gene's germline CDR1 is MNHEY and CDR2 SMNVEV (reference sequence). The CDR3 is 16 residues long. V was trimmed by 3 bases and J by 0 bases, leaving 12 bases between them. The CDR3 loop is CASSFLGWSSYNEQFF. The CDR3 DNA follows: TGTGCCAGCAGTTTTCTGGGGTGGAGCTCCTACAATGAGCAGTTCTTC.

On this clonotype itself: A read error may be the cause here, since a much bigger clone is one base away. The CDR3 end shows no conserved phenylalanine or tryptophan, and so a read error is likely. The chain has TRBV28 and TRBJ1-5; 7 bases are a match to TRBD1. The CDR3 consists of 17 residues. The V gene end was trimmed by 2 bases and the J gene end by 1 base; junction bases not matched to a gene: 8. Germline V gene lookup returns CDR1 MDHEN and CDR2 SYDVKM. The CDR3 loop is CASSLETGLASNQPQHS. Here the CDR3 DNA reads TGTGCCAGCAGTTTAGAGACAGGGCTGGCCAGCAATCAGCCCCAGCATTCT.

The chain joins TRBV2 to TRBJ2-2; D is possibly TRBD1 (5 bases). Trimming removed 2 bases from V and 4 bases from J, with 14 bases in between. The CDR3 is 16 amino acids. The germline CDR1 and CDR2 sequences are SNHLY and FYNNEI. The CDR3 sequence is CASSEIAQETTGELFF. As DNA, the CDR3 is TGTGCCAGCAGTGAAATTGCACAGGAGACCACCGGGGAGCTGTTTTTT.

This clonotype was counted between two and nine times. The rearrangement uses TRBV28 and TRBJ2-7; TRBD1 is a possible D gene (5 bases). Trimming removed 5 bases at V and 3 bases at J, with 14 bases between. Germline V gene lookup returns CDR1 MDHEN and CDR2 SYDVKM. CDR3 length equals 14 residues. The CDR3 region is CASSPTEDIYEQYF. For the CDR3, the DNA is TGTGCCAGCAGTCCCACCGAGGACATCTACGAGCAGTACTTC.

There are a few counts of this clonotype. The rearrangement uses TRBV12-3 or TRBV12-4 and TRBJ2-1, with 8 bases that match TRBD2. V was pared by 3 bases and J by 3 bases, with 10 bases of the junction left unmatched. This CDR3 has 17 amino acids. CDR3 sequence: CASSFNLAGSVYNEQFF. The DNA of the CDR3 is TGTGCCAGCAGTTTTAATCTAGCGGGCTCGGTCTACAATGAGCAGTTCTTC.

In its sample, this clonotype was seen many times. The V and J genes are TRBV20-1 and TRBJ2-3; 7 bases fit TRBD2. Germline CDR1 DFQATT, CDR2 SNEGSKA (reference sequence). V lost 1 base to trimming and J lost 4 bases; unmatched junction nucleotides: 8. The CDR3 spans 15 residues. The CDR3 DNA is TGCAGTGCTAGAGCGGGGGGTGGGGGTCCAGATACGCAGTATTTT. This encodes CSARAGGGGPDTQYF.

This chain links TRBV27 with TRBJ1-3; unclear D gene. Germline V gene data show CDR1 as MNHEY and CDR2 as SMNVEV (reference sequence). V shed 2 bases and J shed 0 bases, with 11 bases lying between them. The CDR3 sequence is 16 residues long. As DNA, the CDR3 is TGTGCCAGCAGTTTAGCGGGTCTGAGCTCTGGAAACACCATATATTTT. Translation gives CASSLAGLSSGNTIYF.

This clonotype came up many times. The J gene is TRBJ2-3, the V gene TRBV7-3; D remains ambiguous. V gave up 4 bases and J gave up 0 bases, with 5 bases separating them. This CDR3 has 13 residues. The germline CDR1 and CDR2 sequences are SGHTA and FQGTGA. The CDR3 spells CASSSPSTDTQYF. In DNA form, the CDR3 reads TGTGCCAGCAGCTCCCCTAGCACAGATACGCAGTATTTT. Together with reference TRBV7-3 and TRBJ2-3, the CDR3 gives the full variable domain: GAGVSQTPSNKVTEKGKYVELRCDPISGHTALYWYRQSLGQGPEFLIYFQGTGAADDSGLPNDRFFAVRPEGSVSTLKIQRTERGDSAVYLCASSSPSTDTQYFGPGTRLTVL.

Comments on this clonotype: This may stem from a read error, because a much larger clone lies one nucleotide away. The rearrangement joins TRBV28 to TRBJ2-7, with D unclear. This CDR3 contains 11 residues. Germline CDR1 is MDHEN and CDR2 is SYDVKM. The CDR3 spells CASSLNIERYF. As DNA, the CDR3 is TGTGCCAGCAGTTTGAACATAGAGCGGTACTTC. The entire variable domain, with the rest obtained from reference TRBV28 and TRBJ2-7, is as follows: DVKVTQSSRYLVKRTGEKVFLECVQDMDHENMFWYRQDPGLGLRLIYFSYDVKMKEKGDIPEGYSVSREKKERFSLILESASTNQTSMYLCASSLNIERYFGPGTRLTVT.

The chain carries TRBV7-2 and TRBJ2-1; D remains unclear. The germline CDR1 and CDR2 sequences are SGHTA and FQGNSA. The CDR3 consists of 13 residues. V shed 0 bases and J shed 10 bases, with 10 bases lying between them. The CDR3 DNA is TGTGCCAGCAGCTTAGCTGGGGTGAGCGAGCAGTTCTTC. The encoded protein is CASSLAGVSEQFF.

This clonotype was observed a handful of times. The chain links TRBV20-1 to TRBJ2-7; 11 bases agree with TRBD1. This CDR3 has 14 residues. V shed 3 bases, J shed 4 bases, and the junction held 5 bases outside the gene matches. CDR1 is DFQATT, CDR2 SNEGSKA, per germline (reference sequence). CDR3: CSASPGTGGYEQYF. The CDR3 region has the DNA TGCAGTGCTAGCCCCGGGACAGGGGGGTACGAGCAGTACTTC.

At least ten counts were recorded for this clonotype. The V gene is TRBV11-1, the J gene TRBJ2-5; possibly TRBD1 for D (5 bases). CDR1 and CDR2 (germline): SGHAT, FQDESV (reference sequence). Trimming removed 5 bases at V and 2 bases at J, with 12 bases between. This CDR3 spans 14 amino acids. In nucleotides, the CDR3 is TGTGCCAGCAGCGGGGAACAGGAGCAAGAGACCCAGTACTTC. Translating it yields CASSGEQEQETQYF.

This clonotype was seen repeatedly, ten times or more. This chain uses TRBV5-8 with TRBJ2-1; no clear D gene. The ends were cut back, 3 bases at V and 6 bases at J, with 7 bases in the middle. Germline-derived CDR1 and CDR2 are SGHTS and YDEGEE. The CDR3 is 12 amino acids. The CDR3 DNA reads as TGTGCCAGCAGCTACTACCTCAATGAGCAGTTCTTC. This encodes CASSYYLNEQFF. Combining the CDR3 with reference TRBV5-8 and TRBJ2-1 gives the whole variable domain EAGVTQSPTHLIKTRGQQATLRCSPISGHTSVYWYQQALGLGLQFLLWYDEGEERNRGNFPPRFSGRQFPNYSSELNVNALELEDSALYLCASSYYLNEQFFGPGTRLTVL.